A single sample gave rise to the 28 T cell receptor beta chains below, sequenced in a study of blood T cell repertoires in COVID-19. Some clones are missing from TCRdb's copy, which holds only in-frame ones; the method was immunoSEQ multiplex PCR. The sample has about 49,000 clones, around 86% seen once. What was sequenced was peripheral blood. The receptors were gathered from a man aged 40-49 years with active COVID-19.

J is TRBJ2-7 and V is TRBV7-2, with 10 nucleotides matching TRBD2. The V segment lost 4 bases and the J segment 4 bases; nucleotides outside the gene matches: 7. This CDR3 is built from 15 residues. The germline CDR1 and CDR2 sequences are SGHTA and FQGNSA. The CDR3 nucleotides are TGTGCCAGCAGCTCTGGGTCTAGCGGGGGTTACGAGCAGTACTTC. It translates to CASSSGSSGGYEQYF. Variable domain in full (rest from reference TRBV7-2 and TRBJ2-7): GAGVSQSPSNKVTEKGKDVELRCDPISGHTALYWYRQSLGQGLEFLIYFQGNSAPDKSGLPSDRFSAERTGGSVSTLTIQRTQQEDSAVYLCASSSGSSGGYEQYFGPGTRLTVT.

The V and J genes are TRBV19 and TRBJ1-2; 8 bases agree with TRBD1. CDR1 is LNHDA and CDR2 is SQIVND in the germline V gene (reference sequence). The CDR3 has 14 residues. V was pared by 3 bases and J by 7 bases, with 7 bases of the junction left unmatched. CDR3 in amino acids: CASSIRGPDSGYTF. CDR3 DNA sequence: TGTGCCAGTAGTATCAGGGGGCCGGACAGTGGCTACACCTTC.

The chain carries TRBV5-6 and TRBJ1-2, with 9 bases fitting TRBD1. CDR1 SGHDT and CDR2 YYEEEE come from the germline V gene. This CDR3 is 15 amino acids long. V shed 3 bases and J 1 base; nucleotides not matched to a gene: 4. CDR3 sequence (DNA): TGTGCCAGCAGCTGGAAGACAGGGGGTAACTATGGCTACACCTTC. Residues: CASSWKTGGNYGYTF.

V and J are TRBV4-1 and TRBJ1-1; 9 bases fit TRBD1. The CDR3 covers 15 residues. V trimming: 4 bases; J trimming: 1 base; junction bases outside the gene matches: 4. Germline CDR1 and CDR2: MGHRA and YSYEKL. The CDR3 bases are TGCGCCAGCAGCCCGACGGGACAGGGGAACACTGAAGCTTTCTTT. Amino acids: CASSPTGQGNTEAFF.

This chain connects TRBV5-1 to TRBJ1-4; D is ambiguous. The V end was cut by 4 bases, the J end by 1 base, with 11 bases between. Per germline, CDR1 SGHRS and CDR2 YFSETQ. CDR3 length equals 15 residues. The CDR3 protein is CASSPGGGTNEKLFF. The CDR3 coding sequence is TGCGCCAGCAGCCCCGGCGGTGGAACTAATGAAAAACTGTTTTTT.

V gene TRBV3-1 (or the pseudogene TRBV3-2) combines with J gene TRBJ2-1; no clear D gene. The CDR3 spans 14 residues. Germline V gives CDR1 LGHDT, CDR2 YNNKEL (reference sequence). Trimming removed 1 base at V and 4 bases at J, with 8 bases between. The DNA of the CDR3 is TGTGCCAGCAGCCAAGGACTCTATTACAATGAGCAGTTCTTC. Residues: CASSQGLYYNEQFF.

This chain links TRBV21-1 with TRBJ2-1; no DNA check was done on the table's D call, TRBD1. TRBV21-1 is tagged as a pseudogene. The CDR3 has 13 amino acids. This CDR3 is CASVRDSRNEQFF. The CDR3 region has the DNA TGTGCCAGCGTCCGGGACAGCCGCAATGAGCAGTTCTTC.

This rearrangement joins TRBV24-1 to TRBJ1-4, with TRBD1 matching 10 bases. Germline assignment: CDR1 KGHDR and CDR2 SFDVKD. The CDR3 contains 16 residues. J lost 8 bases, V lost 7 bases, and 12 bases had no gene match. The CDR3: CATSYYSDRGREKLFF. The CDR3 nucleotides read TGTGCCACCAGCTATTATTCGGACAGGGGGAGGGAAAAACTGTTTTTT.

A single count supports this clone. The chain has TRBV6-6 and TRBJ1-6; TRBD1 aligns across 9 bases. This CDR3 has 17 amino acids. J gave up 9 bases and V 5 bases, and 14 bases lay outside the gene matches. Germline lookup yields CDR1 MNHNY and CDR2 SVGAGI (reference sequence). DNA of the CDR3: TGTGCCAGCAGTCCCTCTGAATCTTGGACAGGGGTTTCACCCCTCCACTTT. Its protein is CASSPSESWTGVSPLHF.

This sequence joins TRBV19 and TRBJ1-5; perhaps TRBD1 as D (5 bases). Trimming cost V 0 bases and J 6 bases, with 15 bases left between them. Germline CDR1 reads LNHDA; CDR2 reads SQIVND (reference sequence). CDR3 size: 16 residues. CDR3 nucleotides: TGTGCCAGTAGTATAGATCTATTGGTCGGGGGTCAGCCCCAGCATTTT. It encodes CASSIDLLVGGQPQHF.

This clone was detected once. The V call is TRBV28, the J call TRBJ2-7, with TRBD1 matching 8 bases. Germline CDR1 is MDHEN and CDR2 is SYDVKM. This CDR3 spans 13 amino acids. The V and J ends lost 6 bases and 3 bases, in that order; junction bases with no gene match: 4. The CDR3: CASRRTGGYEQYF. CDR3 DNA sequence: TGTGCCAGCAGGAGAACAGGGGGCTACGAGCAGTACTTC.

This clone was seen just once. This chain uses TRBV5-4 with TRBJ1-2; a possible D gene is TRBD1 (5 bases). This CDR3 is built from 14 residues. Trimming took off 1 base at V and 3 bases at J, with 10 bases between the two ends. Germline V CDR1 and CDR2: SGHNT, YYREEE (reference sequence). The CDR3 spells CASSLTLRDYGYTF. CDR3 nucleotides: TGTGCCAGCAGCTTGACTCTCAGGGACTATGGCTACACCTTC.

The gene calls are TRBV7-9 and TRBJ2-3; TRBD1 aligns across 9 bases. CDR3 length equals 16 residues. The germline gives CDR1 SEHNR, CDR2 FQNEAQ (reference sequence). V gave up 1 base and J gave up 6 bases; unmatched junction bases: 8. The CDR3 is CASSLDAQGAQDTQYF. The CDR3 DNA reads as TGTGCCAGCAGCTTAGATGCACAGGGGGCGCAGGATACGCAGTATTTT.

This chain links TRBV30 with TRBJ2-3; D is uncertain. Deletions cut 4 bases from V and 6 bases from J, with 11 bases between. The CDR3 has 12 residues. The germline V gene has CDR1 GTSNPN and CDR2 SVGIG (reference sequence). The CDR3 spells CAWIRLVDTQYF. CDR3 DNA sequence: TGTGCCTGGATCCGTTTAGTGGATACGCAGTATTTT.

This chain joins TRBV4-1 and TRBJ1-1; 9 nucleotides match TRBD1. CDR1 and CDR2 from the germline V gene are MGHRA and YSYEKL. This CDR3 region has 15 residues. Trimming cost V 4 bases and J 6 bases; bases outside gene matches: 9. CDR3 residues: CASSRAGTGSAEAFF. The CDR3 DNA reads as TGCGCCAGCAGCCGCGCAGGGACAGGGAGCGCTGAAGCTTTCTTT.

The chain joins TRBV24-1 to TRBJ2-7, with D possibly being TRBD1 (6 bases). Trimming took off 5 bases at V and 6 bases at J, with 13 bases between the two ends. CDR1 and CDR2 (germline): KGHDR, SFDVKD. The CDR3 covers 13 residues. The DNA for the CDR3 is TGTGCCACCAGTGTGGGTGGGGGCCGCGAGCAGTACTTC. This gives the protein CATSVGGGREQYF.

The count of this clone is one. The chain uses TRBV3-1 (or the pseudogene TRBV3-2) and TRBJ1-2, with 7 bases aligning to TRBD1. The J segment lost 3 bases and the V segment lost 4 bases, leaving 5 bases of the junction unmatched. The CDR3 covers 14 residues. Germline V gene lookup returns CDR1 LGHDT and CDR2 YNNKEL (reference sequence). CDR3 nucleotides: TGTGCCAGCAGCCGTAGCCAGGGGGACTATGGCTACACCTTC. Translated: CASSRSQGDYGYTF.

This rearrangement joins TRBV9 to TRBJ2-7; TRBD1 is a possible D gene (5 bases). Germline values: CDR1 SGDLS, CDR2 YYNGEE. Trimming took 0 bases from V and 0 from J, leaving 10 bases between them. The CDR3 is 15 amino acids. CDR3 in DNA: TGTGCCAGCAGCGTAGCACAGGAGCCCTCCTACGAGCAGTACTTC. This gives the protein CASSVAQEPSYEQYF.

This sequence joins TRBV5-1 and TRBJ2-5; 8 positions agree with TRBD1. The CDR3 totals 15 residues. Trimming took 4 bases from V and 5 from J; bases not matched to a gene: 10. Germline CDR1 SGHRS, CDR2 YFSETQ. This chain's CDR3 is CASSPSTGVRETQYF. The CDR3 nucleotides read TGCGCCAGCAGCCCCTCGACAGGGGTCAGGGAGACCCAGTACTTC. The full variable domain, in which reference TRBV5-1 and TRBJ2-5 provide the parts outside the CDR3, is KAGVTQTPRYLIKTRGQQVTLSCSPISGHRSVSWYQQTPGQGLQFLFEYFSETQRNKGNFPGRFSGRQFSNSRSEMNVSTLELGDSALYLCASSPSTGVRETQYFGPGTRLLVL.

The J gene is TRBJ1-2, the V gene TRBV18, with D perhaps TRBD1 (6 bases). This CDR3 is built from 13 residues. From germline, CDR1 is KGHSH and CDR2 LQKENI. The ends were cut back, 3 bases at V and 6 bases at J, with 11 bases in the middle. CDR3 nucleotide sequence: TGTGCCAGCTCACCGGGGGGGGCAAATGGCTACACCTTC. Translation: CASSPGGANGYTF.

The V call is TRBV9, the J call TRBJ2-1, with TRBD2 matching 8 bases. V trimming: 3 bases; J trimming: 6 bases; junction bases outside the gene matches: 8. The germline V gene has CDR1 SGDLS and CDR2 YYNGEE. The CDR3 covers 15 residues. CDR3 protein: CASSGSGIPPNEQFF. The CDR3 bases are TGTGCCAGCAGCGGTAGCGGGATACCTCCCAATGAGCAGTTCTTC.

This clone was counted between two and nine times. The rearrangement uses TRBV7-9 and TRBJ2-3; 9 nucleotides line up with TRBD1. V lost 10 bases to trimming and J lost 0 bases; unmatched junction nucleotides: 5. Per the germline V gene, CDR1 is SEHNR and CDR2 is FQNEAQ (reference sequence). The CDR3 loop spans 14 amino acids. The CDR3 is CATSGTGSTDTQYF. In DNA, the CDR3 is TGTGCCACCTCCGGGACAGGGAGCACAGATACGCAGTATTTT.

The rearrangement links TRBV19 to TRBJ1-5, with TRBD1 as a possible D gene (6 bases). V was shortened by 7 bases and J by 0 bases, with 13 bases between the two germline ends. This CDR3 has 15 amino acids. Germline V gene data show CDR1 as LNHDA and CDR2 as SQIVND (reference sequence). For the CDR3, the DNA is TGTGCCAGTACCCCCGCACAGGGTAGCAATCAGCCCCAGCATTTT. Translation gives CASTPAQGSNQPQHF. The full variable domain, rest sourced from reference TRBV19 and TRBJ1-5, is DGGITQSPKYLFRKEGQNVTLSCEQNLNHDAMYWYRQDPGQGLRLIYYSQIVNDFQKGDIAEGYSVSREKKESFPLTVTSAQKNPTAFYLCASTPAQGSNQPQHFGDGTRLSIL.

The V call is TRBV6-2 or TRBV6-3, the J call TRBJ1-1; no firm D call. Trimming pared 0 bases from V and 0 bases from J, leaving 8 bases between. Germline V lookup: CDR1 MNHEY, CDR2 SVGEGT. The CDR3 loop spans 15 amino acids. CDR3 DNA: TGTGCCAGCAGTTACTCGGCCCGAATGAACACTGAAGCTTTCTTT. Residues: CASSYSARMNTEAFF.

The genes are TRBV7-2 and TRBJ2-3, with D possibly being TRBD2 (6 bases). V dropped 5 bases and J dropped 2 bases, with 14 bases sitting between them. The CDR3 has 15 amino acids. The germline V gene encodes CDR1 SGHTA and CDR2 FQGNSA. CDR3 nucleotide sequence: TGTGCCAGCAGCCCCCGGGCGGGAATCACAGATACGCAGTATTTT. Encoded protein: CASSPRAGITDTQYF.

The chain couples TRBV27 to TRBJ2-3; D may be TRBD1 (5 bases). V shed 3 bases and J shed 0 bases, with 16 bases lying between them. CDR1 MNHEY and CDR2 SMNVEV come from the germline V gene (reference sequence). The CDR3 extends over 17 amino acids. The CDR3 spells CASSFFYPQGSTDTQYF. DNA for the CDR3: TGTGCCAGCAGTTTTTTCTATCCTCAGGGTAGCACAGATACGCAGTATTTT.

This clone showed up just once. V usage is TRBV21-1 and J usage is TRBJ1-1. TRBV21-1 constitutes a pseudogene. The CDR3 loop spans 15 amino acids. The DNA for the CDR3 is TGTGCCAGCAGCAAAATTTCGGAGAACCCGACTGAAGCTTTCTTT. It is translated as CASSKISENPTEAFF.

V and J are TRBV18 and TRBJ2-5; TRBD1 aligns across 9 bases. CDR1 is KGHSH and CDR2 is LQKENI in the germline V gene. CDR3 size: 14 residues. V shed 3 bases and J 5 bases; nucleotides not matched to a gene: 4. In DNA, the CDR3 is TGTGCCAGCTCACCGTACAGGGGGCAGGAGACCCAGTACTTC. The encoded protein is CASSPYRGQETQYF.